The entry that follows covers one T cell receptor beta chain sequence. Its matching antigen is unknown. While unrecorded immune exposures were likely, the donors were nominally healthy when sampled. Germline loops: CDR1 SGHTA, CDR2 FQGNSA. V dropped 5 bases and J dropped 0 bases, with 14 bases sitting between them. This CDR3 has 15 amino acids. The sample belongs to a study of cytomegalovirus exposure and HLA in healthy donors. General study points: Earlier findings revealed that most TCR beta V segments proved productive either about 87% or about 30% of the time. Some public TCRs appeared in many individuals, while most sequences were rare.

Primers for the PCR totalled 60 Vbeta and 13 Jbeta. Sequenced by immunoSEQ multiplex PCR; TCRdb stores in-frame clones only, minus some. The sample has about 140,000 clones, almost 85% seen once; the top ten hold 3% to 3.5%. Sequencing input: PBMCs. This chain uses TRBV7-2 with TRBJ2-7; no reliable D call. This TCR was sampled from a man aged 18 to 30 in good health and CMV-seropositive. DNA of the CDR3: TGTGCCAGCAGCCCCGCCCGGAGCCGCTCCTACGAGCAGTACTTC. This codes for CASSPARSRSYEQYF.